Listed below are T cell receptor beta chains from one sample, sequenced in a study of T-cell memory formation after mild COVID-19. TCRdb re-analysed the 5' RACE reads in MiXCR, keeping a single row per CDR3 protein. The profile shows about 110,000 distinct CDR3 sequences, 14% of them singletons. Sequenced: PBMCs or a T cell subset sorted from them (not recorded which). The receptor source for this set is a man aged 18 to 29 who had mild COVID-19 (a few samples of this study predate the infection). Cell type and time point are not known. Both conserved end residues are trimmed from each CDR3. The D gene is left open where the match is weak.

>TRBV7-3|TRBD2|TRBJ2-3
ASRKGSGGIDTQY
>TRBV9|TRBD1|TRBJ1-6
ASSTQTGFNSPLH
>TRBV7-2|-|TRBJ1-1
ASSSLEITINTEAF
>TRBV7-9|-|TRBJ1-1
ASSLGVGGPEAF
>TRBV30|TRBD2|TRBJ2-2
AWSPGSGLAGELF
>TRBV29-1|-|TRBJ2-5
SGDGSLGRAETQY
>TRBV7-9|-|TRBJ2-3
ASSLAKAYPSTDTQY
>TRBV6-5|TRBD2|TRBJ2-1
ASSYTSGVGKQF
>TRBV19|-|TRBJ2-1
ASMYVGSNEQF
>TRBV5-1|-|TRBJ2-1
ASSLGLTAGAHYNEQF
>TRBV27|TRBD1|TRBJ2-7
ASSPNRGHEQY
>TRBV28|TRBD1|TRBJ1-6
ASRTTGDYNSPLH
>TRBV7-7|TRBD2|TRBJ2-5
ASSNPGGQETQY